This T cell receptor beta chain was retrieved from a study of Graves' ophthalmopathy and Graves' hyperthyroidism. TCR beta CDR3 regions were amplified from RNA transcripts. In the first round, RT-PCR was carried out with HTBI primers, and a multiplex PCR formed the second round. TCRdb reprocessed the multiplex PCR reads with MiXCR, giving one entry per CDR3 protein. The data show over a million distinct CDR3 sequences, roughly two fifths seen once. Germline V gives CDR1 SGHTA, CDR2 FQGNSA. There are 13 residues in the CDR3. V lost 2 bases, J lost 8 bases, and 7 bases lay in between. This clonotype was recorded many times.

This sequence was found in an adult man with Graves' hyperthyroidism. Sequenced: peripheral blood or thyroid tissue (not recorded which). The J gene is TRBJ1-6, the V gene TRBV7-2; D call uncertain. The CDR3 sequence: CASSLYLDSPLHF. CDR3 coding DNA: TGTGCCAGCAGCTTATATCTCGATTCACCCCTCCACTTT.